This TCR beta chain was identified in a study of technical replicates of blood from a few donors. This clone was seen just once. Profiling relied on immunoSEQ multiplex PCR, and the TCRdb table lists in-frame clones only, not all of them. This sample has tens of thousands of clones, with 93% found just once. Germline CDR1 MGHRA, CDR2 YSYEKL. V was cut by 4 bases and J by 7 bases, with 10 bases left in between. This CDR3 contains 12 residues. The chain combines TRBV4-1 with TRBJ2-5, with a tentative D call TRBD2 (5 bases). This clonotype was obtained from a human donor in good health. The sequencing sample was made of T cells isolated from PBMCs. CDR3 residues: CASSPPAGTQYF. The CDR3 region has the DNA TGCGCCAGCAGCCCACCGGCGGGGACCCAGTACTTC.